These T cell receptor beta chains were read from a single sample in a study of T-cell reconstitution after alpha-beta-depleted transplantation in children. TCRdb itself ran the PCR reads through MiXCR, one entry per CDR3 protein. The sample records 200,000 to 250,000 distinct CDR3 sequences, 20% to 30% being singletons. Specimen: PBMCs, mostly from graft donor cells, collected 360 days after TCRalphabeta/CD19-depleted stem cell transplant. Every receptor here comes from a female patient aged 2-10 years who had a stem cell transplant for congenital amegakaryocytic thrombocytopenia, so the T cells may come from the graft donor. Both conserved end residues are part of each CDR3. The D gene is left open where the match is weak.

v_gene	d_gene	j_gene	CDR3aa
TRBV20-1	-	TRBJ2-5	CSARPAQGSETQYF
TRBV4-1	-	TRBJ1-2	CASSQVATGYGYTF
TRBV28	-	TRBJ2-3	CASSSQVPGADTQYF
TRBV7-6	-	TRBJ1-6	CASSLRLTNSPLHF
TRBV12-3/TRBV12-4	-	TRBJ1-1	CASSETEAFF
TRBV12-3/TRBV12-4	TRBD1	TRBJ1-2	CASSLTGAYGYTF
TRBV6-5	TRBD1	TRBJ2-2	CASTGQGAFGELFF
TRBV12-3/TRBV12-4	-	TRBJ1-1	CASSLALGGVTFF
TRBV11-1	-	TRBJ2-7	CASSLYLTGLSGEKYF
TRBV6-5	-	TRBJ1-2	CASTTKSWGVYGYTF
TRBV27	TRBD2	TRBJ2-7	CASSLTSGGSSYEQYF
TRBV15	TRBD1	TRBJ2-5	CATSRDLGQGKTQYF
TRBV28	-	TRBJ2-7	CASSLQIYEQYF
TRBV7-9	TRBD2	TRBJ2-5	CASSLGRGTTQETQYF
TRBV6-1	TRBD1	TRBJ2-3	CASSDRDETDTQYF
TRBV28	TRBD2	TRBJ2-7	CASSLGKNLAGGSYEQYF
TRBV12-3/TRBV12-4	TRBD2	TRBJ2-5	CASSYGLEGETQYF
TRBV30	-	TRBJ2-7	CAWSVIGFTYEQYF
TRBV7-3	-	TRBJ2-3	CASSLTLGHCTDTQYF
TRBV6-6	TRBD2	TRBJ2-7	CATQRGSSYEQYF
TRBV9	TRBD2	TRBJ2-1	CASSEGGWRGSYNEQFF
TRBV29-1	TRBD2	TRBJ2-3	CSGQRGRLGSTDTQYF
TRBV6-2/TRBV6-3	-	TRBJ1-1	CASTGGGAGYTEAFF